Listed here are 12 T cell receptor beta chains from one sample, sequenced in a study of T-cell reconstitution after alpha-beta-depleted transplantation in children (dated by TCRdb to 2016 to 2017). The library was prepared using PCR. Data came from an Illumina HiSeq 2500. TCR library preparation used molecular barcoding, with unique molecular identifiers applied to normalize quantification of the TCRbeta repertoire. The public reads were reanalyzed by TCRdb: fastp trimming at Q25, MiXCR alignment, in-frame beta chains only. Each record represents a unique CDR3 protein, reported with the most common genes and DNA among its rows. In all, the sample holds approximately 16,000 distinct CDR3 sequences, and around 4.9% of those were seen once. The leading ten clones occupy 6.9% of the sample. The label giving this sample's treatment or condition can be read as: allogeneic hematopoietic cell transplantation with graft depleted of TCRalphabeta T cells and CD19 B cells.

The sequencing used PBMCs, collected before TCRalphabeta/CD19-depleted stem cell transplant. The receptors were gathered from a boy between 10 and 17 years old with acute lymphoblastic leukemia, due to receive a stem cell transplant.

There are many counts of this clonotype. The chain recombines TRBV29-1 with TRBJ2-1, with TRBD2 matching 11 bases. The CDR3 totals 15 residues. V lost 4 bases to trimming and J lost 0 bases; unmatched junction nucleotides: 2. CDR1 and CDR2 (germline): SQVTM, ANQGSEA. The CDR3 DNA sequence: TGCAGCGTTGTAGGACTAGCGGGCTCCTACAATGAGCAGTTCTTC. Protein sequence: CSVVGLAGSYNEQFF.

The sample holds many counts of this clonotype. The chain recombines TRBV4-3 with TRBJ2-1, with D unclear. V lost 0 bases and J lost 1, with 7 bases in between. In germline, CDR1 is LGHNA, CDR2 YSLEER. The CDR3 is 15 amino acids. The CDR3 region is CASSQDQGSYNEQFF. The CDR3 nucleotides are TGCGCCAGCAGCCAAGATCAAGGTTCCTACAATGAGCAGTTCTTC.

In this sample, this clonotype turned up many times. The chain combines TRBV7-9 with TRBJ2-4, with 8 bases that match TRBD1. This CDR3 region has 17 residues. Germline CDR1 and CDR2: SEHNR and FQNEAQ (reference sequence). Unmatched junction bases numbered 10, after V lost 4 bases and J lost 2 bases. CDR3 sequence reads: CASSSNQGARTKNIQYF. CDR3 coding DNA: TGTGCCAGCAGCTCAAATCAGGGGGCGCGGACCAAAAACATTCAGTACTTC.

The table lists this clonotype with many counts. This chain links TRBV2 with TRBJ1-5; 10 nucleotides align to TRBD1. This CDR3 has 16 residues. Losses at the gene ends were 3 bases for V and 6 bases for J; bases not matched to a gene: 8. CDR1 and CDR2 from the germline V gene are SNHLY and FYNNEI. The CDR3 loop is CASSDRDRGTSQPQHF. CDR3 bases: TGTGCCAGCAGTGACCGGGACAGGGGAACGAGTCAGCCCCAGCATTTT.

This clonotype is termed medium-sized (0.01 to 0.1%). V usage is TRBV7-9 and J usage is TRBJ2-5; 8 nucleotides align to TRBD1. Germline CDR1 reads SEHNR; CDR2 reads FQNEAQ (reference sequence). Trimming removed 3 bases from V and 4 bases from J; junction bases left unmatched: 10. The CDR3 is 16 residues long. The CDR3 region has the DNA TGTGCCAGCAGCTTCCGGACAGGGCTTGTCGGAGAGACCCAGTACTTC. Translated, it gives CASSFRTGLVGETQYF.

At least ten counts were recorded for this clonotype. Here the CDR3 reads CASNRKFTEAFF. The CDR3 DNA is TGTGCCAGCAATAGAAAGTTCACTGAAGCTTTCTTT. The V and J genes are TRBV28 and TRBJ1-1, with no clear D. Trimming took off 7 bases at V and 4 bases at J, with 10 bases between the two ends. Per germline, CDR1 MDHEN and CDR2 SYDVKM. This CDR3 has 12 amino acids.

This clonotype was observed many times. The CDR3 DNA sequence: TGCAGCGTGGTGCTGGCAGTTAATGAAAAACTGTTTTTT. Translating gives CSVVLAVNEKLFF. The J gene is TRBJ1-4, the V gene TRBV29-1; unclear D gene. The germline CDR1 and CDR2 sequences are SQVTM and ANQGSEA. CDR3 length equals 13 residues. V was pared by 6 bases and J by 4 bases, with 12 bases between.

At least ten counts were recorded for this clonotype. A single base separates this from a much larger clone, so it may be a read error. V and J are TRBV12-3 or TRBV12-4 and TRBJ2-6; possibly TRBD1 for D (6 bases). The CDR3 runs 18 residues. CDR3 region: CTSSFAGGGRSGANVLTF. The CDR3 bases are TGTACCAGCAGTTTTGCGGGTGGGGGCCGCTCTGGGGCCAACGTCCTGACTTTC.

This clonotype was picked up many times. The chain is built from TRBV4-1 and TRBJ2-7; tentative D call: TRBD1 (5 bases). The germline gives CDR1 MGHRA, CDR2 YSYEKL. Trimming stripped 1 base from V and 4 bases from J, with 14 bases between. CDR3 length equals 15 residues. In DNA form, the CDR3 reads TGCGCCAGCAGCCAAGCAGAAGGGGTTGGTTACGAGCAGTACTTC. Its translation is CASSQAEGVGYEQYF.

This clonotype was observed many times. This sequence joins TRBV2 and TRBJ2-7; D is possibly TRBD1 or TRBD2 (5 bases each). V was pared by 3 bases and J by 8 bases, with 14 bases between. CDR1 is SNHLY, CDR2 FYNNEI, per germline. The CDR3 is 13 residues long. CDR3 DNA sequence: TGTGCCAGCAGTGATTTGGGGGTTTCCAAGCAGTACTTC. Amino acids: CASSDLGVSKQYF.

The chain recombines TRBV15 with TRBJ2-3; perhaps TRBD2 as D (7 bases). V was shortened by 4 bases and J by 6 bases, with 11 bases between the two germline ends. The germline gives CDR1 LNHNV, CDR2 YYDKDF (reference sequence). The CDR3 extends over 13 amino acids. DNA of the CDR3: TGTGCCACCAGCAAGGGGGGGGTGGATACGCAGTATTTT. Translation gives CATSKGGVDTQYF.

This clonotype was seen many times. This rearrangement joins TRBV6-2 or TRBV6-3 to TRBJ1-2; perhaps TRBD1 as D (5 bases). This CDR3 spans 15 amino acids. CDR1 is MNHEY, CDR2 SVGEGT, per germline. V was shortened by 2 bases and J by 0 bases, with 10 bases between the two germline ends. The DNA for the CDR3 is TGTGCCAGCAGTTACGGCCAGGGCTCTAACTATGGCTACACCTTC. Translating it yields CASSYGQGSNYGYTF.